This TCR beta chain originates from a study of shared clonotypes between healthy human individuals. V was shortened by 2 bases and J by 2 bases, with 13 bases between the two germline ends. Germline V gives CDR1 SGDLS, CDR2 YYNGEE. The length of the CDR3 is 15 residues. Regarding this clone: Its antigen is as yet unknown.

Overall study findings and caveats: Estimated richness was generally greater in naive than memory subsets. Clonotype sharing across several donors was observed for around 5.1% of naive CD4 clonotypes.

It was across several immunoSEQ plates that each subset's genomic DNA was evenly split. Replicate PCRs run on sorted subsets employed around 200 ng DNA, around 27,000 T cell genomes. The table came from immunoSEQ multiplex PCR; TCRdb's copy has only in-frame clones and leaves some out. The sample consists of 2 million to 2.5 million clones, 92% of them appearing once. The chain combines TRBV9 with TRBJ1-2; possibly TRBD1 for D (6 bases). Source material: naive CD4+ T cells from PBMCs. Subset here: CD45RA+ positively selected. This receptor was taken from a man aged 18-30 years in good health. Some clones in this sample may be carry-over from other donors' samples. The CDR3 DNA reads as TGTGCCAGCAGCGTGGGACAAATACCAAACTATGGCTACACCTTC. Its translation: CASSVGQIPNYGYTF.